This TCR beta chain was retrieved from a study of shared clonotypes between healthy human individuals (dated by TCRdb to between 2020 and 2021). Looking at the study overall: The cohort comprised two women and a few men aged 18 to 49 years. To estimate repertoire size and how much clonotypes are shared between individuals, the study performed deep sequencing of blood TCR repertoires from roughly five healthy adults. To increase sequencing depth and limit assay-specific biases, TCR repertoire library preparation and sequencing were carried out by different laboratories using diverse techniques. Leukapheresis yielded between about 0.85 and 10 billion PBMCs per donor.

Using the deep immunoSEQ assay, TCR CDR3 regions were amplified from genomic DNA by multiplex PCR. For each cell subset, the extracted genomic DNA was distributed evenly across all wells of several immunoSEQ 96-well plates, and each plate served as one replicate. For unsorted PBMC, approximately 290 ng of genomic DNA, equivalent to 25,000 to 35,000 T cell genomes, went into each replicate PCR. Genomic DNA from unsorted PBMC was sequenced over ten immunoSEQ deep assay plates. Purified libraries were quantified with a Qubit 3.0 fluorometer, sized on a Bioanalyzer 2100, and re-quantified with the KAPA Library Quantification kit. Every immunoSEQ 96-well plate was sequenced on a dedicated single-read 150-cycle Illumina NextSeq 550 flow cell. As for how the authors treated the data: Because the immunoSEQ output included only junctional sequences and no quality scores, the filtering could not be the same as the filtering used for full-length reads. To assign V/J genes and CDR3, sequences were annotated against IMGT germline references using PyIR, a Python wrapper for IgBLAST v1.9. Reads with weak V/J assignments (E-value above 1e-6), missing CDR3, stop codons, out-of-frame junctions, or ambiguous translated residues were removed. V3J clonotypes were defined as sequences sharing the same inferred V gene, J gene, and CDR3 amino acid sequence. To compute the percentage overlap between repertoires, the number of shared unique clonotypes was divided by the size of the smaller repertoire. Richness of each repertoire was evaluated using RTK rarefaction, the Chao1 estimator, and Recon v2.1 estimates of unobserved clonotypes. TCRdb limited this immuneACCESS table to in-frame rearrangements with V and J called. A share of clones is missing; checked studies link under half to unresolved V genes, and the rest is unexplained. For V, J and clone size, that table is used; D and trimming come from the DNA. This sample gives about 500,000 clones in total; roughly three quarters of them show up just once. The ten biggest clones cover 9.5% to 15% of the sample.

Turning to this clone: This receptor's antigen is unknown. No much larger clonotype is one base removed from it; base qualities were not supplied. The same CDR3 is also encoded by other DNA sequences in this sample.

Here is what the overall study found, with its caveats: Only blood was sampled, and tissue TCR repertoires likely differ from those in blood. Pairwise subsampling indicated that sequencing depth was expected to affect the degree of clonotype sharing among donors. The small number of donors limited the genetic and exposure-history diversity represented.

The donors were healthy, HIV-negative adults who had no recently reported acute infections or vaccinations. Only Caucasian adults living in Nashville, Tennessee, USA were represented among the donors. For unsorted samples, about 90 million PBMCs were counted, and genomic DNA was extracted using the QIAamp DNA Blood Mini kit. After blood collection by leukapheresis, PBMCs were isolated using Ficoll-Histopaque density gradient centrifugation and then cryopreserved in the vapor phase of liquid nitrogen. V lost 5 bases and J lost 2 bases; the stretch between them is 9 bases long. The CDR3 contains 13 residues, cysteine and phenylalanine counted. The only DNA kept is the CDR3, 39 bases in frame from the first base. Based on the germline V gene, the CDR1 and CDR2 sequences are SGHAT and FQNNGV.

The V and J segments used are TRBV11-2 and TRBJ2-5; the D gene is perhaps TRBD1, on 6 matching bases. Sequencing input: PBMCs. This receptor was taken from a woman between 40 and 50 years old in good health. Some clones in this sample may be carry-over from other donors' samples. The nucleotide sequence is TGTGCCAGCAGCCCAGGACAGCAAGAGACCCAGTACTTC. The translation is CASSPGQQETQYF.